This T cell receptor (beta chain) was captured by sequencing in a study of identifying expanded T cells in peripheral blood. The study, taken as a whole, reports: Variance in clone template counts between two-week samples significantly increased with total template count across all healthy donors. About 1.2 clones differed between technical replicates, versus about 17 and 20 over time.

V was clipped by 4 bases and J by 6 bases, with 8 bases between them. Germline CDR1 is SGHRS and CDR2 is YFSETQ. The CDR3 totals 12 residues. Profiled with immunoSEQ multiplex PCR; TCRdb holds only in-frame clones, not every one. The sample lists 80,000 or so clones; around four fifths were seen once. With respect to this clone: What it binds is not known.

The origin of this receptor is a person aged 18-69 years in good health. The material sequenced was blood. The rearrangement uses TRBV5-1 and TRBJ2-1, with D uncertain. The CDR3 DNA follows: TGCGCCAGCAGCCCGGTCCTCAATGAGCAGTTCTTC. Translation gives CASSPVLNEQFF.